The sequence of this T cell receptor (beta chain) was determined in a study of long-term antiretroviral therapy in people with HIV. Study results and caveats: Blood dating 2004 to 2017 may reflect older ART regimens.

At survey level, the immunoSEQ assay was run in its v3.0 version. Each sample had sequencing targeting 40,000-50,000 T-cell genomes. The data were produced by immunoSEQ multiplex PCR, yet TCRdb's version contains in-frame clones alone and is incomplete. The table records 20,000 or so clones, roughly 75% of them present only once. V was pared by 6 bases and J by 0 bases, with 9 bases between. This CDR3 comprises 13 residues. From germline, CDR1 is SNHLY and CDR2 FYNNEI. Of note for this clone: No antigen is known for it.

The chain uses TRBV2 and TRBJ2-7; no clear D. The TCR comes from a woman younger than 45 with HIV. Sequenced material: unsorted PBMCs, taken 2.9 years after starting antiretroviral therapy. The CDR3 here is CASRATPSYEQYF. The CDR3 DNA reads as TGTGCCAGCAGGGCTACCCCCTCCTACGAGCAGTACTTC.